The 9 T cell receptor beta chains reported below all come from one sample, sequenced in a study of PD-1 blockade in classical Hodgkin lymphoma. Libraries were prepared by immunoSEQ multiplex PCR; TCRdb keeps only in-frame clonotypes and omits some of them. Here the sample spans fewer than 3,500 clones, over 80% being singletons. The time point: newly diagnosed, previously untreated cHL patient sample. Magnetic negative selection was used to purify CD4+ T cells from PBMCs that had been thawed. Input material: CD4+ T cells from blood. These receptor sequences come from a human donor with classical Hodgkin lymphoma.

The chain carries TRBV7-2 and TRBJ2-3; 9 positions agree with TRBD2. The V gene end was trimmed by 4 bases and the J gene end by 4 bases; junction bases not matched to a gene: 6. CDR3 length equals 15 residues. CDR1 is SGHTA, CDR2 FQGNSA, per germline. CDR3: CASSSGLANPDTQYF. As DNA, the CDR3 is TGTGCCAGCAGCTCCGGACTAGCGAACCCAGATACGCAGTATTTT. Complete variable domain (other parts from reference TRBV7-2 and TRBJ2-3): GAGVSQSPSNKVTEKGKDVELRCDPISGHTALYWYRQSLGQGLEFLIYFQGNSAPDKSGLPSDRFSAERTGGSVSTLTIQRTQQEDSAVYLCASSSGLANPDTQYFGPGTRLTVL.

J is TRBJ2-7 and V is TRBV5-4, with D possibly matching TRBD2 (6 bases). V lost 3 bases and J lost 4, with 17 bases in between. The germline gives CDR1 SGHNT, CDR2 YYREEE (reference sequence). The CDR3 covers 15 residues. In DNA, the CDR3 is TGTGCCAGCAGCTCACTGAGGACCGGGGGATACGAGCAGTACTTC. This gives the protein CASSSLRTGGYEQYF.

The chain links TRBV2 to TRBJ2-3; 8 nucleotides align to TRBD2. CDR1 SNHLY and CDR2 FYNNEI come from the germline V gene. The junction had 9 bases not matched to a gene; V was cut back by 3 bases and J by 4 bases. The CDR3 is 16 residues long. Here the CDR3 reads CASSEGLPGGADTQYF. The CDR3, as DNA: TGTGCCAGCAGTGAGGGACTCCCCGGGGGGGCAGATACGCAGTATTTT. Using reference TRBV2 and TRBJ2-3 for the parts outside the CDR3, the full variable domain is EPEVTQTPSHQVTQMGQEVILRCVPISNHLYFYWYRQILGQKVEFLVSFYNNEISEKSEIFDDQFSVERPDGSNFTLKIRSTKLEDSAMYFCASSEGLPGGADTQYFGPGTRLTVL.

This sequence joins TRBV18 and TRBJ1-1; TRBD1 is a possible D gene (5 bases). CDR3 length: 15 residues. CDR1 is KGHSH and CDR2 is LQKENI in the germline V gene. V lost 3 bases and J 0 bases, leaving 11 bases between the germline ends. The CDR3 sequence: CASSPFTDMNTEAFF. The CDR3 nucleotides are TGTGCCAGCTCACCCTTTACGGACATGAACACTGAAGCTTTCTTT.

This chain uses TRBV5-1 with TRBJ2-1; 9 nucleotides line up with TRBD1. Germline V gene sequence: CDR1 SGHRS, CDR2 YFSETQ. The CDR3 contains 15 residues. V dropped 0 bases and J dropped 10; count of bases not matched to a gene: 8. Written as DNA, the CDR3 is TGCGCCAGCAGCTTGGAAGGACAGGGGATGGGGGAGCAGTTCTTC. It translates to CASSLEGQGMGEQFF.

This chain uses TRBV13 with TRBJ2-2; 10 bases fit TRBD1. Germline assignment: CDR1 PRHDT and CDR2 FYEKMQ (reference sequence). With 5 bases clipped from V and 3 bases from J, the junction kept 3 bases outside the gene matches. The CDR3 consists of 15 residues. Here the CDR3 reads CASSATGGDTGELFF. The CDR3 DNA reads as TGTGCCAGCAGCGCGACAGGGGGCGACACCGGGGAGCTGTTTTTT.

This chain joins TRBV6-1 and TRBJ1-5; D is unclear. The germline CDR1 and CDR2 sequences are MNHNS and SASEGT. V was cut by 7 bases and J by 3 bases, with 10 bases left in between. The CDR3 consists of 13 residues. CDR3 DNA: TGTGCCAGCAATAATCGCCTCAATCAGCCCCAGCATTTT. Translated, it gives CASNNRLNQPQHF.

The V and J genes are TRBV28 and TRBJ1-2; perhaps TRBD1 as D (5 bases). The CDR3 contains 14 residues. V shed 2 bases and J shed 2 bases, with 9 bases lying between them. The germline CDR1 and CDR2 sequences are MDHEN and SYDVKM. DNA for the CDR3: TGTGCCAGCAGTTTAGTGGGGGAGAACTATGGCTACACCTTC. This translates into CASSLVGENYGYTF.

The chain uses TRBV30 and TRBJ1-2; no reliable D call. Germline CDR1 reads GTSNPN; CDR2 reads SVGIG (reference sequence). This CDR3 is 15 amino acids long. V was trimmed by 7 bases and J by 0 bases, leaving 18 bases between them. CDR3 bases: TGTGCCTACGCAGTTGCCCCAGGAACTAACTATGGCTACACCTTC. Translation gives CAYAVAPGTNYGYTF.